This TCR beta chain was captured in a study of cytomegalovirus exposure and HLA in healthy donors. Overall study results and limits: The sole available immune exposure information was CMV serostatus. Fewer N-insertions (relative to the 666-donor mean) were reportedly seen in an Asian-associated ancestry cluster in a later analysis. Associated with HLA alleles at 0.05 false discovery rate in a later analysis were 16,951 TCR beta sequences.

Vbeta (60) and Jbeta (13) primers were used in the PCR. The data were produced by immunoSEQ multiplex PCR, yet TCRdb's version contains in-frame clones alone and is incomplete. The data show around 190,000 clones, about 90% seen once. A remark on this clone: What it binds is unknown.

The receptor was derived from a boy aged 2-15 years in good health and CMV-seronegative. The material sequenced was PBMCs.

The CDR3 sequence is CAISPSGASTDTQYF. The CDR3 bases are TGTGCCATCAGTCCTAGCGGGGCTAGCACAGATACGCAGTATTTT. The chain has TRBV10-3 and TRBJ2-3; 9 bases agree with TRBD2. The CDR3 totals 15 residues. The V gene end was trimmed by 5 bases and the J gene end by 0 bases; junction bases not matched to a gene: 3. CDR1 and CDR2 (germline): ENHRY, SYGVKD.